A single sample gave rise to the 20 T cell receptor beta chains below, sequenced in a study of PD-L1 blockade in urothelial cancer. Time point here: pretreatment peripheral blood. Using immunoSEQ multiplex PCR, the repertoire was profiled, and TCRdb retains in-frame clones only, with some absent. The table shows some 100,000 clones, with more than 70% occurring only once. The sequencing used PBMCs, collected around atezolizumab (anti-PD-L1) treatment. These receptors all come from a woman of 80 years or more with urothelial cancer.

J is TRBJ2-3 and V is TRBV19; 8 bases align to TRBD2. This CDR3 comprises 15 residues. Germline V gives CDR1 LNHDA, CDR2 SQIVND (reference sequence). V lost 4 bases, J lost 0 bases, and 3 bases stayed unmatched. The CDR3: CASSTGLASTDTQYF. The CDR3 bases are TGTGCCAGTAGTACAGGACTAGCTAGCACAGATACGCAGTATTTT.

The gene calls are TRBV10-1 and TRBJ1-1, with 12 bases lining up with TRBD1. In germline, CDR1 is WNHNN, CDR2 SYGVQD (reference sequence). Trimming at V came to 0 bases and at J to 1 base, leaving 6 bases not matched to a gene. This CDR3 region has 18 residues. The CDR3 region has the DNA TGCGCCAGCAGTGAGTCTCCGGGACAGGGGGCGGGGAACACTGAAGCTTTCTTT. Its protein is CASSESPGQGAGNTEAFF.

This chain connects TRBV6-1 to TRBJ2-4; the D gene is possibly TRBD2 (6 bases). The CDR3 spans 13 residues. V was trimmed by 0 bases and J by 9 bases, leaving 9 bases between them. From germline, CDR1 is MNHNS and CDR2 SASEGT. The CDR3 nucleotides are TGTGCCAGCAGTGAAGCGCGGAGGGCCATTCAGTACTTC. Its translation: CASSEARRAIQYF.

The chain recombines TRBV29-1 with TRBJ2-3; 8 nucleotides match TRBD2. The CDR3 covers 17 residues. In germline, CDR1 is SQVTM, CDR2 ANQGSEA. V trimming: 3 bases; J trimming: 4 bases; junction bases outside the gene matches: 15. The CDR3 region is CSVDTIRGTSNSDTQYF. In DNA form, the CDR3 reads TGCAGCGTTGACACGATACGAGGGACTAGTAATTCAGATACGCAGTATTTT.

The chain carries TRBV7-9 and TRBJ1-1; D unresolved. This CDR3 contains 15 residues. Trimming took 1 base from V and 3 from J, leaving 12 bases between them. Germline CDR1 and CDR2: SEHNR and FQNEAQ (reference sequence). The chain's CDR3 is CASSLGSGRYTEAFF. CDR3 DNA: TGTGCCAGCAGCTTAGGTTCAGGAAGGTACACTGAAGCTTTCTTT. Filled out from reference TRBV7-9 and TRBJ1-1, the complete variable domain reads DTGVSQNPRHKITKRGQNVTFRCDPISEHNRLYWYRQTLGQGPEFLTYFQNEAQLEKSRLLSDRFSAERPKGSFSTLEIQRTEQGDSAMYLCASSLGSGRYTEAFFGQGTRLTVV.

The rearrangement links TRBV18 to TRBJ2-7; D not resolved. CDR3 length equals 13 residues. Deletions cut 3 bases from V and 2 bases from J, with 8 bases between. CDR1 and CDR2 (germline): KGHSH, LQKENI. CDR3 sequence reads: CASSPPGTYEQYF. The CDR3 nucleotides are TGTGCCAGCTCACCCCCAGGCACCTACGAGCAGTACTTC.

The genes are TRBV27 and TRBJ2-1; no firm D call. Germline CDR1 MNHEY, CDR2 SMNVEV (reference sequence). V lost 6 bases to trimming and J lost 7 bases, with 10 bases between them. This CDR3 is built from 12 residues. Here the CDR3 DNA reads TGTGCCAGCAGGAGGTCGAGTAATGAGCAGTTCTTC. Its protein is CASRRSSNEQFF.

V is TRBV13 and J is TRBJ1-1, with D possibly matching TRBD1 (5 bases). This CDR3 has 17 amino acids. Looked up from germline, CDR1 is PRHDT and CDR2 is FYEKMQ (reference sequence). V lost 1 base to trimming and J lost 1 base, with 16 bases between them. CDR3 sequence reads: CASSLAGVRGKNTEAFF. The CDR3 coding sequence is TGTGCCAGCAGCTTAGCGGGGGTCCGGGGTAAGAACACTGAAGCTTTCTTT.

The chain employs TRBV7-2 and TRBJ2-7; maybe TRBD1 (6 bases). The CDR3 runs to 14 residues. Germline-derived CDR1 and CDR2 are SGHTA and FQGNSA. The V and J ends lost 1 base and 0 bases respectively, with 7 bases between them. Here the CDR3 DNA reads TGTGCCAGCAGCTTAGACAGGGTCTCCTACGAGCAGTACTTC. Its translation: CASSLDRVSYEQYF.

The rearrangement links TRBV5-4 to TRBJ1-1, with TRBD1 as a possible D gene (6 bases). This CDR3 is built from 16 residues. The germline V gene encodes CDR1 SGHNT and CDR2 YYREEE (reference sequence). The V and J ends lost 0 bases and 0 bases respectively, with 12 bases between them. The CDR3 coding sequence is TGTGCCAGCAGCTTGGTTCCCCCAGGGGTGAACACTGAAGCTTTCTTT. Its protein product is CASSLVPPGVNTEAFF.

The chain employs TRBV28 and TRBJ1-5; D uncertain. There are 14 residues in the CDR3. Per the germline V gene, CDR1 is MDHEN and CDR2 is SYDVKM. Trimming cost V 2 bases and J 11 bases, with 16 bases left between them. The CDR3 spells CASSLGGLTWAQHF. The CDR3 region has the DNA TGTGCCAGCAGTTTAGGAGGTCTGACTTGGGCCCAGCATTTT. Full variable domain (outside the CDR3, taken from reference TRBV28 and TRBJ1-5): DVKVTQSSRYLVKRTGEKVFLECVQDMDHENMFWYRQDPGLGLRLIYFSYDVKMKEKGDIPEGYSVSREKKERFSLILESASTNQTSMYLCASSLGGLTWAQHFGDGTRLSIL.

This clone was seen only a few times. The chain employs TRBV7-8 and TRBJ1-1; 9 nucleotides line up with TRBD1. Trimming cost V 6 bases and J 4 bases; bases outside gene matches: 6. This CDR3 has 14 residues. CDR1 is SGHVS, CDR2 FQNEAQ, per germline. The CDR3: CASRRGQGSTEAFF. The CDR3, as DNA: TGTGCCAGCAGACGAGGACAGGGGAGCACTGAAGCTTTCTTT.

The J gene is TRBJ1-3, the V gene TRBV9; D perhaps matches TRBD1 (5 bases). The length of the CDR3 is 16 residues. Germline V gene sequence: CDR1 SGDLS, CDR2 YYNGEE. V shed 3 bases and J shed 3 bases, with 16 bases lying between them. CDR3 coding DNA: TGTGCCAGCAGCGCAGAGGGCTCCGGGGGTGGAAACACCATATATTTT. Translating gives CASSAEGSGGGNTIYF.

This chain links TRBV6-5 with TRBJ1-2; TRBD1 matches at 8 bases. Trimming at V came to 10 bases and at J to 8 bases, leaving 15 bases not matched to a gene. Germline V gene lookup returns CDR1 MNHEY and CDR2 SVGAGI. The CDR3 has 14 amino acids. The DNA for the CDR3 is TGTGCCACTCGAGAGTCCCGGACAGGGAGCGGCTACACCTTC. The encoded protein is CATRESRTGSGYTF.

The chain links TRBV19 to TRBJ1-5; D perhaps matches TRBD1 (5 bases). Germline assignment: CDR1 LNHDA and CDR2 SQIVND (reference sequence). Trimming took off 6 bases at V and 4 bases at J, with 19 bases between the two ends. This CDR3 contains 16 residues. CDR3 loop: CASSTPSRGGNQPQHF. CDR3 coding DNA: TGTGCCAGTAGCACCCCGTCGCGTGGGGGGAATCAGCCCCAGCATTTT.

CDR3 protein: CASSLGVGGGQSEKLFF. Written as DNA, the CDR3 is TGTGCCAGCAGCTTAGGGGTAGGAGGGGGCCAGAGTGAAAAACTGTTTTTT. This chain joins TRBV7-9 and TRBJ1-4; 7 bases map to TRBD1. V shed 1 base and J 7 bases; nucleotides not matched to a gene: 12. Germline V gene lookup returns CDR1 SEHNR and CDR2 FQNEAQ (reference sequence). CDR3 size: 17 residues.

This chain links TRBV6-5 with TRBJ1-2, with 9 bases lining up with TRBD1. CDR1 is MNHEY and CDR2 is SVGAGI in the germline V gene. V gave up 6 bases and J gave up 4 bases; unmatched junction bases: 3. The CDR3 sequence is 13 residues long. The chain's CDR3 is CASRGQGSYGYTF. The CDR3 DNA follows: TGTGCCAGCAGAGGACAGGGGTCCTATGGCTACACCTTC.

V and J are TRBV6-5 and TRBJ1-2; 12 nucleotides match TRBD1. Trimming at V came to 5 bases and at J to 8 bases, leaving 9 bases not matched to a gene. The CDR3 loop spans 15 amino acids. CDR1 and CDR2 from the germline V gene are MNHEY and SVGAGI. The CDR3 region is CASSPGTGGGRGYTF. In DNA form, the CDR3 reads TGTGCCAGCAGTCCCGGGACAGGGGGCGGAAGAGGCTACACCTTC.

The chain recombines TRBV5-1 with TRBJ2-2, with TRBD2 matching over 7 bases. V lost 1 base to trimming and J lost 4 bases; unmatched junction nucleotides: 7. The CDR3 totals 16 residues. Germline-derived CDR1 and CDR2 are SGHRS and YFSETQ. This chain's CDR3 is CASSLSWTGGTGELFF. The CDR3 nucleotides are TGCGCCAGCAGCTTGTCCTGGACGGGGGGCACCGGGGAGCTGTTTTTT.

A few counts support this clone. The chain carries TRBV29-1 and TRBJ2-1; 7 nucleotides match TRBD1. V dropped 0 bases and J dropped 0; count of bases not matched to a gene: 11. Germline CDR1 and CDR2: SQVTM and ANQGSEA. CDR3 length equals 18 residues. The CDR3 bases are TGCAGCGTTGAAGATCTTTCGACGGGACAGAGCTCCTACAATGAGCAGTTCTTC. This translates into CSVEDLSTGQSSYNEQFF.